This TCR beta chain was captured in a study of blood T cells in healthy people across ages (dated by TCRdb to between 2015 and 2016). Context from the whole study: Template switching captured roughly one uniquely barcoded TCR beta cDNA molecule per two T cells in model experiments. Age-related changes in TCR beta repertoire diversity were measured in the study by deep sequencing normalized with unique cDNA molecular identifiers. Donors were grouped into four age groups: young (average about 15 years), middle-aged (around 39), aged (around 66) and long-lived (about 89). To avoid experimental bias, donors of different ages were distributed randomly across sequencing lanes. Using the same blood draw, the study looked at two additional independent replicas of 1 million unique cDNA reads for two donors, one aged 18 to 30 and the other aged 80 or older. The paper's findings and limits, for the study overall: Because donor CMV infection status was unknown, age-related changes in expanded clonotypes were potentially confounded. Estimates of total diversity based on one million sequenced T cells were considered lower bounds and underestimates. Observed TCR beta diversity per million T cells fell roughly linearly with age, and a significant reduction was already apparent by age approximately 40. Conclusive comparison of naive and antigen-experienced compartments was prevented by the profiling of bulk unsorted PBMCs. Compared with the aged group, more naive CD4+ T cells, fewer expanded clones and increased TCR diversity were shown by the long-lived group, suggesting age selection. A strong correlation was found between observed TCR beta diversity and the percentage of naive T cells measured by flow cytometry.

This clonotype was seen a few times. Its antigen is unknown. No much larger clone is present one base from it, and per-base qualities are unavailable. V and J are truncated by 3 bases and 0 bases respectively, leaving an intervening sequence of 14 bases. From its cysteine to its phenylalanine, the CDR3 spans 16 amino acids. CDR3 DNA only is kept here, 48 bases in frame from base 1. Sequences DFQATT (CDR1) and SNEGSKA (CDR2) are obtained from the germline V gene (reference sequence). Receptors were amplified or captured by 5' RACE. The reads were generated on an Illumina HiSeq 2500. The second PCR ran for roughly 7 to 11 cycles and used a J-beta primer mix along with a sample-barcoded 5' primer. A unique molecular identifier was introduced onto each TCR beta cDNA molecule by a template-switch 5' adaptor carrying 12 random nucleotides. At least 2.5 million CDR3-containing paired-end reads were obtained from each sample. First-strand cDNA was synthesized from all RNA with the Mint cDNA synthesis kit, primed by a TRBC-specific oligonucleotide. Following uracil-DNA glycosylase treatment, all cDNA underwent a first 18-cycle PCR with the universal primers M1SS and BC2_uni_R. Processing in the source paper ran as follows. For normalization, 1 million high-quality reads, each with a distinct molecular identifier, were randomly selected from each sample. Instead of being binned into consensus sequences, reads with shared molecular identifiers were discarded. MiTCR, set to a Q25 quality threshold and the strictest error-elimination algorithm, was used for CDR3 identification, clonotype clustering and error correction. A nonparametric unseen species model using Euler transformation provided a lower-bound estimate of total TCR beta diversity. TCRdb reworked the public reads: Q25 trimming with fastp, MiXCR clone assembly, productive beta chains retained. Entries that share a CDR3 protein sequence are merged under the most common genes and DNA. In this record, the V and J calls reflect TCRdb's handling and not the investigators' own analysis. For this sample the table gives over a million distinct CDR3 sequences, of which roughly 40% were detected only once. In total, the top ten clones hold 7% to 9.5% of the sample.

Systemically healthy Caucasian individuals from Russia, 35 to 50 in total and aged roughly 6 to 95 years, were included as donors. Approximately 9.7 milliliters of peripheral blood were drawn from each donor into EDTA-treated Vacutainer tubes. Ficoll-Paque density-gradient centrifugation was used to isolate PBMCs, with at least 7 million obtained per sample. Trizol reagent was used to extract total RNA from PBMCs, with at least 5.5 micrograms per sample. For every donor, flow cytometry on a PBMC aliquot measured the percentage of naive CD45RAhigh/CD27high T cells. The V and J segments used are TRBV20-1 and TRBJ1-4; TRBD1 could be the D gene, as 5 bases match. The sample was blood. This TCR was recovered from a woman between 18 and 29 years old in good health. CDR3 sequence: CSASGQGTATNEKLFF. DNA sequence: TGCAGTGCTAGTGGGCAGGGTACGGCAACTAATGAAAAACTGTTTTTT.